The rows below give T cell receptor beta chains drawn from one sample of a study of T cell responses to AZD1222 COVID-19 vaccine. Only in-frame clones appear in the TCRdb table, and some are missing; sequencing was by immunoSEQ multiplex PCR. The sample lists about 70,000 clones, roughly 85% occurring once. Source: peripheral blood, taken 28 days after the second AZD1222 dose. The receptors originated from an adult who received the AZD1222 COVID-19 vaccine. The CDR3 runs from the conserved cysteine through the conserved F or W. Fields, in order: J gene, D gene, V gene, clone size, CDR3 DNA, CDR3 protein. The D gene is left open where the match is weak. The size entry is marked missing in some rows and otherwise reads once, few, many or a size class.

J gene: TRBJ1-5; D gene: TRBD1; V gene: TRBV5-6; clone size: .; CDR3 DNA: TGTGCCAGCAGCCGCGGGGGCAGGGGGCGAGGCAATCAGCCCCAGCATTTT; CDR3 protein: CASSRGGRGRGNQPQHF
J gene: TRBJ1-2; D gene: .; V gene: TRBV10-1; clone size: few; CDR3 DNA: TGCGCCAGCAGTGAAGTACAGGGATATGGCTACACCTTC; CDR3 protein: CASSEVQGYGYTF
J gene: TRBJ1-5; D gene: .; V gene: TRBV6-1; clone size: .; CDR3 DNA: TGTGCCAGCAGTGAAGGAAGGCAGGGAAATCAGCCCCAGCATTTT; CDR3 protein: CASSEGRQGNQPQHF
J gene: TRBJ2-5; D gene: .; V gene: TRBV2; clone size: few; CDR3 DNA: TGTGCCAGCAGTTGGCTTAAAGAGACCCAGTACTTC; CDR3 protein: CASSWLKETQYF
J gene: TRBJ1-3; D gene: .; V gene: TRBV7-9; clone size: .; CDR3 DNA: TGTGCCAGCAGCTTAGGTGGGGGAACTGGAAACACCATATATTTT; CDR3 protein: CASSLGGGTGNTIYF
J gene: TRBJ2-3; D gene: .; V gene: TRBV10-3; clone size: .; CDR3 DNA: TGTGCCATCAGGGTTACTAGTGCCCAAGCCCTTAGGGGCGCTCATACGCAGTATTTT; CDR3 protein: CAIRVTSAQALRGAHTQYF
J gene: TRBJ1-5; D gene: TRBD1; V gene: TRBV19; clone size: .; CDR3 DNA: TGTGCCAGTAGTATGGACAGGGCTCAGCCCCAGCATTTT; CDR3 protein: CASSMDRAQPQHF
J gene: TRBJ2-2; D gene: TRBD1; V gene: TRBV5-1; clone size: .; CDR3 DNA: TGCGCCAGCAGCTTAGACAGGGGGCTCATCGGGGAGCTGTTTTTT; CDR3 protein: CASSLDRGLIGELFF
J gene: TRBJ2-5; D gene: TRBD2; V gene: TRBV30; clone size: .; CDR3 DNA: TGTGCCTGCGGGGGAGGGGCAGAGACCCAGTACTTC; CDR3 protein: CACGGGAETQYF
J gene: TRBJ2-1; D gene: .; V gene: TRBV7-8; clone size: .; CDR3 DNA: TGTGCCAGCAGCTTTCCTATTCCCAATGAGCAGTTCTTC; CDR3 protein: CASSFPIPNEQFF
J gene: TRBJ2-3; D gene: TRBD1; V gene: TRBV9; clone size: .; CDR3 DNA: TGTGCCAGCAGCTTGGACAGGGAATATACGCAGTATTTT; CDR3 protein: CASSLDREYTQYF
J gene: TRBJ2-2; D gene: TRBD1; V gene: TRBV9; clone size: .; CDR3 DNA: TGTGCCAGCAGCACTCGACAGGGGGCTGCCGGGGAGCTGTTTTTT; CDR3 protein: CASSTRQGAAGELFF
J gene: TRBJ1-1; D gene: .; V gene: TRBV25-1; clone size: once; CDR3 DNA: TGTGCCAGCAGTGAGGGTTTGGGGGGGAACACTGAAGCTTTCTTT; CDR3 protein: CASSEGLGGNTEAFF
J gene: TRBJ2-2; D gene: TRBD1; V gene: TRBV5-4; clone size: .; CDR3 DNA: TGTGCCAGCAGCACGCCGACAGGGTTAAACACCGGGGAGCTGTTTTTT; CDR3 protein: CASSTPTGLNTGELFF
J gene: TRBJ2-3; D gene: TRBD2; V gene: TRBV4-3; clone size: .; CDR3 DNA: TGCGCCAGCAGCCAAGATTCAGGAGCGGGGCCAGATACGCAGTATTTT; CDR3 protein: CASSQDSGAGPDTQYF
J gene: TRBJ2-1; D gene: .; V gene: TRBV11-3; clone size: .; CDR3 DNA: TGTGCCAGCAGCTTGAACAGCTACAATGAGCAGTTCTTC; CDR3 protein: CASSLNSYNEQFF
J gene: TRBJ2-1; D gene: TRBD2; V gene: TRBV11-3; clone size: .; CDR3 DNA: TGTGCCAGCAGCTCCGGGTCTAGCGGGTACAATGAGCAGTTCTTC; CDR3 protein: CASSSGSSGYNEQFF
J gene: TRBJ2-3; D gene: .; V gene: TRBV3-1/TRBV3-2; clone size: .; CDR3 DNA: TGTGCCAGCAGCCAAGCCTGGATTCAGTATTTT; CDR3 protein: CASSQAWIQYF
J gene: TRBJ1-1; D gene: .; V gene: TRBV5-6; clone size: .; CDR3 DNA: TGTGCCAGCAGCACCATGGGACAAACGAACACTGAAGCTTTCTTT; CDR3 protein: CASSTMGQTNTEAFF
J gene: TRBJ2-1; D gene: .; V gene: TRBV6-5; clone size: .; CDR3 DNA: TGTGCCAGCACCCAACAGCAGTTTGAGCAGTTCTTC; CDR3 protein: CASTQQQFEQFF
J gene: TRBJ2-5; D gene: TRBD2; V gene: TRBV11-2; clone size: .; CDR3 DNA: TGTGCCAGCAGCCTTGGGACTAGTGGGGAGACCCAGTACTTC; CDR3 protein: CASSLGTSGETQYF
J gene: TRBJ2-7; D gene: TRBD2; V gene: TRBV9; clone size: .; CDR3 DNA: TGTGCCAGCAGCGTGAGCGGGGGGCCTCCCTACGAGCAGTACTTC; CDR3 protein: CASSVSGGPPYEQYF
J gene: TRBJ2-7; D gene: TRBD2; V gene: TRBV11-3; clone size: .; CDR3 DNA: TGTGCCAGCAGCCCGACCGGGGGAGGGGAGCAGTACTTC; CDR3 protein: CASSPTGGGEQYF
J gene: TRBJ2-2; D gene: TRBD2; V gene: TRBV27; clone size: .; CDR3 DNA: TGTGCCAGCAGTGATAGGGGGGTAGCGGGGGCGAACACCGGGGAGCTGTTTTTT; CDR3 protein: CASSDRGVAGANTGELFF
J gene: TRBJ1-1; D gene: .; V gene: TRBV3-1/TRBV3-2; clone size: .; CDR3 DNA: TGTGCCAGCAGCCAAGTCCCCCGGGGTCAAAAAGCTTTCTTT; CDR3 protein: CASSQVPRGQKAFF
J gene: TRBJ1-2; D gene: TRBD1; V gene: TRBV29-1; clone size: .; CDR3 DNA: TGCAGCGTTGAAAGGCTGACAGGGGGCCGGGGCTACACCTTC; CDR3 protein: CSVERLTGGRGYTF
J gene: TRBJ1-1; D gene: .; V gene: TRBV28; clone size: .; CDR3 DNA: TGTGCCAGCAGTACGGGGCCCCTGAACACTGAAGCTTTCTTT; CDR3 protein: CASSTGPLNTEAFF
J gene: TRBJ2-5; D gene: .; V gene: TRBV5-5; clone size: .; CDR3 DNA: TGTGCCAGCAGCTTCGGCACGGTTGGCCAGTACTTC; CDR3 protein: CASSFGTVGQYF
J gene: TRBJ2-1; D gene: .; V gene: TRBV7-6; clone size: .; CDR3 DNA: TGTGCCAGCAGCTTAGTGGACAGAAACAATGAGCAGTTCTTC; CDR3 protein: CASSLVDRNNEQFF
J gene: TRBJ2-7; D gene: .; V gene: TRBV7-9; clone size: .; CDR3 DNA: TGTGCCAGCAGCTCCGGGCCGGGTAGTGGGGGGCTCTACGAGCAGTACTTC; CDR3 protein: CASSSGPGSGGLYEQYF
J gene: TRBJ1-1; D gene: .; V gene: TRBV11-2; clone size: .; CDR3 DNA: TGTGCCAGCAGCTTAGTGGTCCCGCCGAACACTGAAGCTTTCTTT; CDR3 protein: CASSLVVPPNTEAFF
J gene: TRBJ2-3; D gene: .; V gene: TRBV6-1; clone size: .; CDR3 DNA: TGTGCCAGCAGTGCCCGGAGGGAGCGTCTCACAGATACGCAGTATTTT; CDR3 protein: CASSARRERLTDTQYF
J gene: TRBJ2-3; D gene: TRBD1; V gene: TRBV28; clone size: .; CDR3 DNA: TGTGCCAGCTGCCGCCCCCTGACAGGGAGCATGGATACGCAGTATTTT; CDR3 protein: CASCRPLTGSMDTQYF
J gene: TRBJ1-4; D gene: TRBD1; V gene: TRBV19; clone size: .; CDR3 DNA: TGTGCCAGTAGTAGGACAGGGGAAAAACTGTTTTTT; CDR3 protein: CASSRTGEKLFF
J gene: TRBJ2-7; D gene: .; V gene: TRBV18; clone size: .; CDR3 DNA: TGTGCCAGCTCACCACCCGGCAGGGTGGGGTACGAGCAGTACTTC; CDR3 protein: CASSPPGRVGYEQYF
J gene: TRBJ2-5; D gene: .; V gene: TRBV7-2; clone size: .; CDR3 DNA: TGTGCCAGCAGCTTAATGGGGGGGCCGGAGACCCAGTACTTC; CDR3 protein: CASSLMGGPETQYF
J gene: TRBJ1-2; D gene: .; V gene: TRBV27; clone size: .; CDR3 DNA: TGTGCCAGCATAGAGGTCAGGGGAGGAAACTATGGCTACACCTTC; CDR3 protein: CASIEVRGGNYGYTF
J gene: TRBJ2-1; D gene: TRBD1; V gene: TRBV5-6; clone size: .; CDR3 DNA: TGTGCCAGCAGCTTGGGTAGGGGGCAGCCCTACAATGAGCAGTTCTTC; CDR3 protein: CASSLGRGQPYNEQFF
J gene: TRBJ2-2; D gene: .; V gene: TRBV2; clone size: few; CDR3 DNA: TGTGCCAGCAGATCAGACACCGGGGAGCTGTTTTTT; CDR3 protein: CASRSDTGELFF
J gene: TRBJ1-5; D gene: .; V gene: TRBV12-3/TRBV12-4; clone size: .; CDR3 DNA: TGTGCCAGCAGTTATAGCAATCAGCCCCAGCATTTT; CDR3 protein: CASSYSNQPQHF
J gene: TRBJ1-2; D gene: .; V gene: TRBV7-2; clone size: .; CDR3 DNA: TGTGCCAGCAGCCGAGACGGAAATGGCTACACCTTC; CDR3 protein: CASSRDGNGYTF
J gene: TRBJ1-1; D gene: .; V gene: TRBV2; clone size: once; CDR3 DNA: TGTGCCAGCAGAGAAGACAGCACTGAAGCTTTCTTT; CDR3 protein: CASREDSTEAFF
J gene: TRBJ2-1; D gene: .; V gene: TRBV5-1; clone size: .; CDR3 DNA: TGCGCCAGCAGCGTAACAGGGCCCACTATAAACAATGAGCAGTTCTTC; CDR3 protein: CASSVTGPTINNEQFF
J gene: TRBJ1-3; D gene: .; V gene: TRBV18; clone size: .; CDR3 DNA: TGTGCCAGCTCAAGAGTTCAACGTAACTCTGGAAACACCATATATTTT; CDR3 protein: CASSRVQRNSGNTIYF
J gene: TRBJ1-4; D gene: .; V gene: TRBV4-1; clone size: .; CDR3 DNA: TGCGCCAGCAGCCAAGAAGGGAGAGAGGGTAATGAAAAACTGTTTTTT; CDR3 protein: CASSQEGREGNEKLFF
J gene: TRBJ2-1; D gene: .; V gene: TRBV1; clone size: few; CDR3 DNA: TGCACCAGCAGCCAAGAGCCCCCGCCCCCTTACAATGAGCAGTTCTTC; CDR3 protein: CTSSQEPPPPYNEQFF
J gene: TRBJ2-5; D gene: .; V gene: TRBV28; clone size: .; CDR3 DNA: TGTGCCAGCAGTCCGGGAGACCAAGAGACCCAGTACTTC; CDR3 protein: CASSPGDQETQYF
J gene: TRBJ2-1; D gene: TRBD2; V gene: TRBV24-1; clone size: .; CDR3 DNA: TGTGCCACCAGTGATGTCTCCGGCGGGGGAAGCGATGAGCAGTTCTTC; CDR3 protein: CATSDVSGGGSDEQFF
J gene: TRBJ2-2; D gene: .; V gene: TRBV3-1/TRBV3-2; clone size: .; CDR3 DNA: TGTGCCAGCAGCCAAGCTACTGGGGACGCCTCCTACACCGGGGAGCTGTTTTTT; CDR3 protein: CASSQATGDASYTGELFF
J gene: TRBJ1-2; D gene: .; V gene: TRBV4-1; clone size: .; CDR3 DNA: TGCGCCAGCAGCCCAGACAGGCGAAATAACTATGGCTACACCTTC; CDR3 protein: CASSPDRRNNYGYTF
J gene: TRBJ2-7; D gene: .; V gene: TRBV6-2/TRBV6-3; clone size: .; CDR3 DNA: TGTGCCAGCAGTTACGGAGAGTTCAGCGAGCAGTACTTC; CDR3 protein: CASSYGEFSEQYF
J gene: TRBJ1-5; D gene: TRBD1; V gene: TRBV10-3; clone size: .; CDR3 DNA: TGTGCCATCAGCCCACAGGGGGAAAGCAATCAGCCCCAGCATTTT; CDR3 protein: CAISPQGESNQPQHF
J gene: TRBJ1-4; D gene: .; V gene: TRBV3-1/TRBV3-2; clone size: .; CDR3 DNA: TGTGCCAGCAGCCAGTCGGACCTGGGGCTGGAAAAACTGTTTTTT; CDR3 protein: CASSQSDLGLEKLFF
J gene: TRBJ1-5; D gene: .; V gene: TRBV28; clone size: .; CDR3 DNA: TGTGCCAGCAGTTTACCTCTCACAGGGTTCGATCAGCCCCAGCATTTT; CDR3 protein: CASSLPLTGFDQPQHF
J gene: TRBJ1-4; D gene: .; V gene: TRBV5-6; clone size: .; CDR3 DNA: TGTGCCAGCAGCTTGGGGTGGCCTAATGAAAAACTGTTTTTT; CDR3 protein: CASSLGWPNEKLFF
J gene: TRBJ1-2; D gene: TRBD1; V gene: TRBV5-1; clone size: once; CDR3 DNA: TGCGCCAGCAGCTCAGGGGGAAACTATGGCTACACCTTC; CDR3 protein: CASSSGGNYGYTF
J gene: TRBJ1-4; D gene: .; V gene: TRBV23-1; clone size: .; CDR3 DNA: TGCGCCAGCAGTCAAAAGGTGGCTCGTAGGACATATCCAACTAATGAAAAACTGTTTTTT; CDR3 protein: CASSQKVARRTYPTNEKLFF
J gene: TRBJ2-3; D gene: .; V gene: TRBV7-2; clone size: .; CDR3 DNA: TGTGCCAGCAGCTTAGGTATGCAGGCAGATACGCAGTATTTT; CDR3 protein: CASSLGMQADTQYF
J gene: TRBJ1-6; D gene: .; V gene: TRBV7-8; clone size: once; CDR3 DNA: TGTGCCAGCAGCTTAGAGTTCGGGGGTAATTCACCCCTCCACTTT; CDR3 protein: CASSLEFGGNSPLHF